The 7 T cell receptor beta chains presented below share a single source sample, sequenced in a study of vaccination effects on CD4 cells after COVID-19. Before any sequencing was done, the ViraFEST assay used viral peptide pools to expand antigen-specific CD4+ T cells. Cultured cells yielded isolated CD4+ T cells after around 10 days. From March to December 2020, the person had a SARS-CoV-2 infection that was confirmed by PCR. These receptors are not linked to any known antigen. The data were produced by immunoSEQ multiplex PCR, yet TCRdb's version contains in-frame clones alone and is incomplete. The data contain 24,000 or so clones, 69% of them singletons. The sequencing here drew on CD4+ T cells from PBMCs cultured with SARS-CoV-2 spike peptides, taken before COVID-19 vaccination. Source of these receptors: a human donor who had a prior SARS-CoV-2 infection.

This chain joins TRBV7-2 and TRBJ2-4, with D perhaps TRBD1 (6 bases). This CDR3 is 15 amino acids long. V was pared by 4 bases and J by 0 bases, with 10 bases between. Per germline, CDR1 SGHTA and CDR2 FQGNSA. The CDR3 region is CASSSTGLAKNIQYF. DNA of the CDR3: TGTGCCAGCAGCTCTACAGGGTTAGCCAAAAACATTCAGTACTTC. The entire variable domain, with the rest obtained from reference TRBV7-2 and TRBJ2-4, is as follows: GAGVSQSPSNKVTEKGKDVELRCDPISGHTALYWYRQSLGQGLEFLIYFQGNSAPDKSGLPSDRFSAERTGGSVSTLTIQRTQQEDSAVYLCASSSTGLAKNIQYFGAGTRLSVL.

The gene calls are TRBV7-2 and TRBJ2-3; 8 bases align to TRBD1. Germline V gene sequence: CDR1 SGHTA, CDR2 FQGNSA. V shed 2 bases, J shed 4 bases, and the junction held 8 bases outside the gene matches. The CDR3 is made up of 16 amino acids. In DNA, the CDR3 is TGTGCCAGCAGCTTAAAAACAGGGGGGTGGGCAGATACGCAGTATTTT. Protein sequence: CASSLKTGGWADTQYF.

The J gene is TRBJ1-3, the V gene TRBV4-2; possible D gene TRBD1, 5 bases. CDR1 is LGHNA, CDR2 YNFKEQ, per germline. Trimming left V 1 base short and J 0 bases short, with 10 bases between. The CDR3 consists of 16 residues. The CDR3 DNA sequence: TGTGCCAGCAGCCAAGTATGGGGGAGCTCTGGAAACACCATATATTTT. This codes for CASSQVWGSSGNTIYF.

This clone was counted once. The chain combines TRBV3-1 (or the pseudogene TRBV3-2) with TRBJ1-2; 7 bases match TRBD1. The CDR3 sequence is 16 residues long. V shed 3 bases and J 7 bases; nucleotides not matched to a gene: 14. In germline, CDR1 is LGHDT, CDR2 YNNKEL (reference sequence). CDR3 in amino acids: CASSQAIGTAISGYTF. The CDR3 DNA reads as TGTGCCAGCAGCCAGGCGATCGGGACAGCAATTAGTGGCTACACCTTC.

This chain uses TRBV29-1 with TRBJ2-1, with D uncertain. The CDR3 sequence is 12 residues long. V was trimmed by 3 bases and J by 3 bases, leaving 6 bases between them. From germline, CDR1 is SQVTM and CDR2 ANQGSEA. In DNA form, the CDR3 reads TGCAGCGTTGATGCCGTCTACAATGAGCAGTTCTTC. The encoded protein is CSVDAVYNEQFF.

The V call is TRBV30, the J call TRBJ2-3; 14 bases agree with TRBD2. CDR3 size: 16 residues. CDR1 and CDR2 from the germline V gene are GTSNPN and SVGIG (reference sequence). V gave up 3 bases and J gave up 3 bases; unmatched junction bases: 5. CDR3 sequence (DNA): TGTGCCTGGAGCCCCCGGACTAGCGGGAGGACAGATACGCAGTATTTT. It encodes CAWSPRTSGRTDTQYF.

This chain connects TRBV19 to TRBJ1-6; a possible D gene is TRBD1 (5 bases). This CDR3 is 15 amino acids long. Germline values: CDR1 LNHDA, CDR2 SQIVND (reference sequence). The germline V and J ends were trimmed by 7 bases and 7 bases, with 17 bases remaining between them. The CDR3 is CASKLSRARNSPLHF. The CDR3 DNA is TGTGCCAGTAAACTCTCCAGGGCAAGGAATTCACCCCTCCACTTT.